The T cell receptor beta chain under discussion was sequenced for a study of cytomegalovirus exposure and HLA in healthy donors. The wider study: An earlier analysis found 95 million to 140 million unique TCR beta sequences from around 180 million T cells. Broader study findings: Sequencing likely produced, as an artifact, a cluster of highly shared sequence variants.

Points on this clone: The target antigen is unknown.

The germline V and J ends were trimmed by 0 bases and 3 bases, with 12 bases remaining between them. Germline loops: CDR1 SGHRS, CDR2 YFSETQ. CDR3 size: 15 residues. Primers for the PCR totalled 60 Vbeta and 13 Jbeta. Produced via immunoSEQ multiplex PCR; TCRdb's table is partial and in-frame only. The sample carries about 78,000 clones, over 55% recorded once. Source material: PBMCs. The chain has TRBV5-1 and TRBJ1-1; unclear D gene. The source of this sequence is a man aged 30-40 years in good health and CMV-seropositive. The CDR3 region has the DNA TGCGCCAGCAGCTTGGCTTTTCCCGGGGACACTGAAGCTTTCTTT. Translated, it gives CASSLAFPGDTEAFF.